The next 5 T cell receptor beta chains were all read from a single sample in a study of shared clonotypes between healthy human individuals. Some clones are missing from TCRdb's copy, which holds only in-frame ones; the method was immunoSEQ multiplex PCR. The data hold roughly 1 million clones, with 65% to 75% observed a single time. Sequenced input: memory CD4+ T cells sorted from blood. As for subset: CD45RA-negative fraction. All receptors come from a man between 18 and 29 years old in good health.

The chain combines TRBV30 with TRBJ2-3, with 9 bases identical to TRBD2. CDR3 length: 15 amino acids. The germline V gene has CDR1 GTSNPN and CDR2 SVGIG (reference sequence). Trimming removed 1 base from V and 0 bases from J; junction bases left unmatched: 2. CDR3 region: CAWSALAGSTDTQYF. For the CDR3, the DNA is TGTGCCTGGAGTGCGCTAGCGGGAAGCACAGATACGCAGTATTTT. Full variable domain (remainder filled in from reference TRBV30 and TRBJ2-3): SQTIHQWPATLVQPVGSPLSLECTVEGTSNPNLYWYRQAAGRGLQLLFYSVGIGQISSEVPQNLSASRPQDRQFILSSKKLLLSDSGFYLCAWSALAGSTDTQYFGPGTRLTVL.

The chain employs TRBV9 and TRBJ2-3; tentative D call: TRBD2 (6 bases). The CDR3 has 16 residues. V lost 0 bases and J lost 0, with 11 bases in between. From germline, CDR1 is SGDLS and CDR2 YYNGEE. CDR3 amino acids: CASSVGPGLSTDTQYF. Here the CDR3 DNA reads TGTGCCAGCAGCGTAGGGCCGGGACTCAGCACAGATACGCAGTATTTT.

The chain joins TRBV7-9 to TRBJ2-2, with D uncertain. V gave up 0 bases and J gave up 7 bases, with 9 bases separating them. Per the germline V gene, CDR1 is SEHNR and CDR2 is FQNEAQ (reference sequence). The length of the CDR3 is 14 residues. CDR3 amino acids: CASSLAFSGGELFF. CDR3 bases: TGTGCCAGCAGCTTAGCGTTCTCGGGCGGGGAGCTGTTTTTT.

This clone was counted only a few times. The chain combines TRBV9 with TRBJ1-6, with unresolved D. The V end was cut by 2 bases, the J end by 7 bases, with 10 bases between. The length of the CDR3 is 14 residues. Germline assignment: CDR1 SGDLS and CDR2 YYNGEE. The CDR3 loop reads CASSVTDENSPLHF. For the CDR3, the DNA is TGTGCCAGCAGCGTCACAGATGAAAATTCACCCCTCCACTTT.

Turning to this clone: Within the sample, other DNA sequences also encode this same CDR3. The chain carries TRBV5-4 and TRBJ2-1; D may be TRBD2 (5 bases). Trimming removed 1 base from V and 0 bases from J, with 8 bases in between. The germline V gene has CDR1 SGHNT and CDR2 YYREEE (reference sequence). The CDR3 spans 15 residues. The CDR3 here is CASSLRGPSYNEQFF. CDR3 nucleotides: TGTGCCAGCAGCTTGCGGGGTCCCTCCTACAATGAGCAGTTCTTC.